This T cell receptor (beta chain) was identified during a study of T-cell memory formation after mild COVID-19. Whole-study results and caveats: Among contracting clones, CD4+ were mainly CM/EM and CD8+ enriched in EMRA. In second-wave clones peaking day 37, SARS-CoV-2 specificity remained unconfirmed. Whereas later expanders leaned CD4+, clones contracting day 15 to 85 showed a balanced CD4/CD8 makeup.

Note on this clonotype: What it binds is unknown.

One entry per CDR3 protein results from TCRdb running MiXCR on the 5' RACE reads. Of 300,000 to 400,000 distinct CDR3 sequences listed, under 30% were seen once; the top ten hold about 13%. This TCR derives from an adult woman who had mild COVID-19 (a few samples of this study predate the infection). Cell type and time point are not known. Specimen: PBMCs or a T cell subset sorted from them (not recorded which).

CDR3 bases: TGTGCCAGCAGTGATAGGACACGGCCGGGGGGCACTGAAGCTTTCTTT. Translating gives CASSDRTRPGGTEAFF. The chain uses TRBV2 and TRBJ1-1, with TRBD1 as a possible D gene (5 bases). Trimming took off 3 bases at V and 4 bases at J, with 18 bases between the two ends. Germline CDR1 SNHLY, CDR2 FYNNEI. The CDR3 covers 16 residues. Drawing the rest from reference TRBV2 and TRBJ1-1, the complete variable domain is EPEVTQTPSHQVTQMGQEVILRCVPISNHLYFYWYRQILGQKVEFLVSFYNNEISEKSEIFDDQFSVERPDGSNFTLKIRSTKLEDSAMYFCASSDRTRPGGTEAFFGQGTRLTVV.